The TCR beta chain described here comes from a study of cytomegalovirus exposure and HLA in healthy donors. Overall study results and limits: Cytomegalovirus-associated TCR beta chains were listed, numbering 150 to 200.

Comment on this clone: Its specificity is not known.

While unrecorded immune exposures were likely, the donors were nominally healthy when sampled. With V trimmed by 1 base and J by 4 bases, 3 bases remained unmatched. The germline gives CDR1 SGHTA, CDR2 FQGNSA. The CDR3 consists of 14 residues. It was with 60 Vbeta and 13 Jbeta primers that the PCR ran. Here immunoSEQ multiplex PCR was the method, and the copy in TCRdb shows in-frame clones only, minus some. Seen here are around 150,000 clones, around 60% observed once, and the top ten hold around 7.1%. Input material: PBMCs. This TCR was recovered from a woman aged 55 to 70 in good health and CMV-seropositive. The chain joins TRBV7-2 to TRBJ1-2; 7 bases line up with TRBD1. Here the CDR3 DNA reads TGTGCCAGCAGCTTAGGGCAGGGGGGCTATGGCTACACCTTC. The encoded protein is CASSLGQGGYGYTF. The variable domain in full, with the rest retrieved from reference TRBV7-2 and TRBJ1-2, is GAGVSQSPSNKVTEKGKDVELRCDPISGHTALYWYRQSLGQGLEFLIYFQGNSAPDKSGLPSDRFSAERTGGSVSTLTIQRTQQEDSAVYLCASSLGQGGYGYTFGSGTRLTVV.